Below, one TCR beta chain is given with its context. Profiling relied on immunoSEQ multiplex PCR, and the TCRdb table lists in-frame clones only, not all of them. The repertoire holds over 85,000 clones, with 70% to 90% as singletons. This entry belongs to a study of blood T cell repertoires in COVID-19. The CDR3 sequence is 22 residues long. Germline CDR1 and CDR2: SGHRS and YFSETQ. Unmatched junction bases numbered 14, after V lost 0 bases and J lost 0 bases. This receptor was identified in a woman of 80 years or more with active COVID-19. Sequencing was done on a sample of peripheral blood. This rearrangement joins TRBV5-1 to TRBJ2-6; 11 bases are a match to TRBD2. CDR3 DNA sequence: TGCGCCAGCAGCTTGGATAAGCGAAACGCCGGGACTAGCGGCTCTGGGGCCAACGTCCTGACTTTC. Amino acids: CASSLDKRNAGTSGSGANVLTF. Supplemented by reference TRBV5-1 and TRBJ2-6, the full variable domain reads KAGVTQTPRYLIKTRGQQVTLSCSPISGHRSVSWYQQTPGQGLQFLFEYFSETQRNKGNFPGRFSGRQFSNSRSEMNVSTLELGDSALYLCASSLDKRNAGTSGSGANVLTFGAGSRLTVL.